The next 16 T cell receptor beta chains were all read from a single sample in a study of blood T cell repertoires in COVID-19. Profiling relied on immunoSEQ multiplex PCR, and the TCRdb table lists in-frame clones only, not all of them. The data hold a few hundred thousand clones, with over 75% observed a single time. Material: peripheral blood. Receptor source: a human donor in a cohort sampled during active COVID-19.

The CDR3 is CASSIGQSTEAFF. The CDR3 region has the DNA TGTGCCAGTAGTATAGGACAGAGCACTGAAGCTTTCTTT. This chain connects TRBV19 to TRBJ1-1, with a weak D call TRBD1 (5 bases). This CDR3 spans 13 amino acids. Trimming took 1 base from V and 4 from J, leaving 7 bases between them. The germline gives CDR1 LNHDA, CDR2 SQIVND (reference sequence).

The chain employs TRBV19 and TRBJ1-1; D perhaps matches TRBD1 (5 bases). This CDR3 spans 12 amino acids. V was shortened by 3 bases and J by 11 bases, with 13 bases between the two germline ends. The germline V gene has CDR1 LNHDA and CDR2 SQIVND (reference sequence). The CDR3 sequence is CASSIFGGGAFF. Written as DNA, the CDR3 is TGTGCCAGTAGTATCTTCGGGGGGGGTGCTTTCTTT. The full variable domain, its missing parts supplied by reference TRBV19 and TRBJ1-1, is DGGITQSPKYLFRKEGQNVTLSCEQNLNHDAMYWYRQDPGQGLRLIYYSQIVNDFQKGDIAEGYSVSREKKESFPLTVTSAQKNPTAFYLCASSIFGGGAFFGQGTRLTVV.

Here the CDR3 DNA reads TGTGCCAGCAGCCAAGGATCCAGGGGCTCTGGAAACACCATATATTTT. This translates into CASSQGSRGSGNTIYF. This sequence joins TRBV4-2 and TRBJ1-3, with D tentatively TRBD1 (6 bases). The V and J ends lost 1 base and 0 bases respectively, with 10 bases between them. The CDR3 is 16 amino acids. The germline gives CDR1 LGHNA, CDR2 YNFKEQ.

The V gene is TRBV5-5, the J gene TRBJ2-5; D is possibly TRBD2 (7 bases). V was shortened by 4 bases and J by 4 bases, with 17 bases between the two germline ends. Germline V lookup: CDR1 SGHKS, CDR2 YYEKEE (reference sequence). There are 15 residues in the CDR3. CDR3 in amino acids: CASSNRDTGGETQYF. Here the CDR3 DNA reads TGTGCCAGCAGCAACCGGGACACGGGGGGAGAGACCCAGTACTTC.

This clone was seen more than once but under ten times. This rearrangement joins TRBV4-1 to TRBJ1-5, with 9 bases lining up with TRBD1. V dropped 5 bases and J dropped 7; count of bases not matched to a gene: 6. This CDR3 is built from 14 residues. CDR1 and CDR2 (germline): MGHRA, YSYEKL. CDR3 region: CASSTRQGDQPQHF. The DNA of the CDR3 is TGCGCCAGCAGCACTAGACAGGGGGACCAGCCCCAGCATTTT.

In this sample, this clone turned up once. J is TRBJ1-2 and V is TRBV4-2, with a weak D call TRBD1 (5 bases). CDR1 and CDR2 (germline): LGHNA, YNFKEQ. This CDR3 contains 13 residues. Trimming shortened V by 0 bases and J by 7 bases, and 9 bases separated the two germline ends. The DNA of the CDR3 is TGTGCCAGCAGCCAAGAGAACGGGGGTGGCTACACCTTC. Translating it yields CASSQENGGGYTF.

V is TRBV11-3 and J is TRBJ2-3; 12 nucleotides line up with TRBD2. The CDR3 has 19 amino acids. Germline V gene sequence: CDR1 SGHNT, CDR2 YENEEA. V shed 3 bases and J 5 bases; nucleotides not matched to a gene: 15. The CDR3 DNA is TGTGCCAGCAGCTTCAGCCTGTCCGGGTCGGGACTAGCGGGAGATACGCAGTATTTT. Amino acids: CASSFSLSGSGLAGDTQYF.

The DNA for the CDR3 is TGTGCCAGCAGCCCGACTACGAGCTCCTACAATGAGCAGTTCTTC. Translated: CASSPTTSSYNEQFF. V and J are TRBV7-9 and TRBJ2-1; the D gene is possibly TRBD2 (5 bases). The CDR3 is 15 residues long. Looked up from germline, CDR1 is SEHNR and CDR2 is FQNEAQ (reference sequence). V was trimmed by 5 bases and J by 0 bases, leaving 11 bases between them.

V gene TRBV10-2 combines with J gene TRBJ1-5; D unresolved. Deletions cut 4 bases from V and 3 bases from J, with 10 bases between. This CDR3 is built from 14 residues. Germline loops: CDR1 WSHSY, CDR2 SAAADI. The DNA for the CDR3 is TGCGCCAGCAGTGTAGCCTACACCAATCAGCCCCAGCATTTT. Its translation is CASSVAYTNQPQHF.

The sample holds one count of this clone. The rearrangement joins TRBV24-1 to TRBJ1-2, with D unresolved. The V and J ends lost 4 bases and 10 bases respectively, with 18 bases between them. The CDR3 sequence is 14 residues long. Germline CDR1 and CDR2: KGHDR and SFDVKD. CDR3 protein: CATSDGGFEALYTF. The CDR3 bases are TGTGCCACCAGTGACGGAGGGTTCGAGGCTCTCTACACCTTC.

This sequence joins TRBV5-1 and TRBJ2-1; the match to TRBD1 covers 9 bases. The trim removed 0 bases at V and 6 bases at J, leaving 10 bases unmatched. Germline-derived CDR1 and CDR2 are SGHRS and YFSETQ. CDR3 length: 17 residues. The CDR3 sequence: CASSLDGGTGHINEQFF. The CDR3 DNA sequence: TGCGCCAGCAGCTTGGATGGTGGGACAGGGCATATCAATGAGCAGTTCTTC.

DNA of the CDR3: TGTGCCAGCAGAGCCGGGACAACCTACAATGAGCAGTTCTTC. Translated: CASRAGTTYNEQFF. V usage is TRBV6-5 and J usage is TRBJ2-1; D possibly corresponds to TRBD1 (6 bases). The CDR3 totals 14 residues. Trimming removed 6 bases from V and 2 bases from J, with 11 bases in between. Germline V gene lookup returns CDR1 MNHEY and CDR2 SVGAGI.

This clone was recorded only once. This sequence joins TRBV6-2 or TRBV6-3 and TRBJ2-1; tentatively, D is TRBD2 (6 bases). Germline CDR1 MNHEY, CDR2 SVGEGT. V lost 5 bases and J lost 7, with 18 bases in between. CDR3 length: 15 amino acids. CDR3 coding DNA: TGTGCCAGCAGTCACCAAGCGGGTTGGAAGAATGAGCAGTTCTTC. Its translation is CASSHQAGWKNEQFF.

The chain joins TRBV5-1 to TRBJ2-3; D not certain. Germline V gene sequence: CDR1 SGHRS, CDR2 YFSETQ. Trimming stripped 0 bases from V and 6 bases from J, with 5 bases between. The CDR3 extends over 12 amino acids. CDR3 DNA sequence: TGCGCCAGCAGCTTGGCTCCGGATACGCAGTATTTT. The encoded protein is CASSLAPDTQYF.

The V gene is TRBV4-1, the J gene TRBJ1-4, with D possibly matching TRBD1 (5 bases). The CDR3 totals 15 residues. The V gene's germline CDR1 is MGHRA and CDR2 YSYEKL. Between the trimmed V and J ends, which lost 5 bases and 10 bases, there was a span of 20 bases. CDR3 amino acids: CASSGSGGLWGKLFF. CDR3 nucleotide sequence: TGCGCCAGCAGCGGATCGGGGGGTCTCTGGGGAAAACTGTTTTTT.

V usage is TRBV11-2 and J usage is TRBJ1-2, with D possibly TRBD1 on 5 matching bases. The ends were cut back, 5 bases at V and 8 bases at J, with 12 bases in the middle. This CDR3 comprises 12 residues. CDR1 SGHAT and CDR2 FQNNGV come from the germline V gene. The CDR3 DNA reads as TGTGCCAGCAGCCGACGGGGGGGAGGCTACACCTTC. It yields the protein CASSRRGGGYTF.